The entry below describes one T cell receptor beta chain. Its antigen is not identified. This CDR3 has 14 residues. V shed 0 bases and J shed 12 bases, with 17 bases lying between them. The data were obtained in a study of identical twins. Using its own MiXCR run on the 5' RACE reads, TCRdb lists one record per CDR3 protein. Of about 490,000 distinct CDR3 sequences detected, 12% to 15% appear once; the ten largest clones hold about 0.4%. Study observations and caveats: High-abundance cord blood beta clonotypes had fewer insertions; memory repertoires showed none.

This sample also appeared in a second study, on yellow fever vaccine responses in identical twins. From that second work: Twins' vaccine T cell response reportedly gave the appearance of partial convergence and partial personalization.

The receptor comes from a woman between 18 and 29 years old in good health. Sequencing was carried out using CD4+ T cells sorted from blood. The genes are TRBV12-3 or TRBV12-4 and TRBJ1-1; weak D call: TRBD1 (6 bases). The CDR3 DNA sequence: TGTGCCAGCAGTTTAGCCCTACAGGGTACGGGAACTTTCTTT. This encodes CASSLALQGTGTFF.